This TCR beta chain originates from a study of blood T cell repertoires in COVID-19. Study in general: Spain, Italy and the United States supplied samples that represented acute and convalescent COVID-19. PBMCs, B-cell-depleted T cells, or T cells were the source of the cDNA or gDNA that made up the material.

The CDR3 is 14 amino acids. The V end lost 4 bases, the J end lost 2 bases, and 8 bases lay between the germline ends. CDR1 is SEHNR and CDR2 is FQNEAQ in the germline V gene (reference sequence). As originally analysed: Amplification with reference gene primers provided the estimates of nucleated cell counts. TCRdb keeps only in-frame clones here, not all; method: immunoSEQ multiplex PCR. V and J calls and clone size come straight from that table; D and trimming were deduced from the DNA. This table holds under 250,000 clones, 84% found once. This clone appeared a few times. This sample also contains other DNA sequences that code for the same CDR3.

Sequencing input: peripheral blood. The sequence was obtained from a man aged 45-60 years with active or convalescent COVID-19. This chain uses TRBV7-9 with TRBJ1-4; D is uncertain. Here the CDR3 reads CASSSQSTNEKLFF. CDR3 nucleotides: TGTGCCAGCAGCTCCCAGTCGACTAATGAAAAACTGTTTTTT. The variable domain in full, completed from reference TRBV7-9 and TRBJ1-4, reads DTGVSQNPRHKITKRGQNVTFRCDPISEHNRLYWYRQTLGQGPEFLTYFQNEAQLEKSRLLSDRFSAERPKGSFSTLEIQRTEQGDSAMYLCASSSQSTNEKLFFGSGTQLSVL.